This TCR beta chain emerged from a study of shared clonotypes between healthy human individuals. Sequenced by immunoSEQ multiplex PCR; TCRdb stores in-frame clones only, minus some. The sample shows about 700,000 clones, about 74% of them seen only once. This clone has a single count. The target antigen is unknown. V gave up 4 bases and J gave up 3 bases, with 10 bases separating them. The CDR3 extends over 14 amino acids. Germline CDR1 is MNHEY and CDR2 is SVGAGI. Study-wide results and caveats: Relative to memory subsets, naive subsets generally showed larger estimated richness.

Sequenced sample: memory CD4+ T cells sorted from blood. Described subset: CD45RA-negative fraction. The V call is TRBV6-5, the J call TRBJ1-5; D is uncertain. The sequence was collected from a woman aged 25 to 39 in good health. CDR3 nucleotides: TGTGCCAGCAGTTCCCACTCAGTCAATCAGCCCCAGCATTTT. Translating gives CASSSHSVNQPQHF.